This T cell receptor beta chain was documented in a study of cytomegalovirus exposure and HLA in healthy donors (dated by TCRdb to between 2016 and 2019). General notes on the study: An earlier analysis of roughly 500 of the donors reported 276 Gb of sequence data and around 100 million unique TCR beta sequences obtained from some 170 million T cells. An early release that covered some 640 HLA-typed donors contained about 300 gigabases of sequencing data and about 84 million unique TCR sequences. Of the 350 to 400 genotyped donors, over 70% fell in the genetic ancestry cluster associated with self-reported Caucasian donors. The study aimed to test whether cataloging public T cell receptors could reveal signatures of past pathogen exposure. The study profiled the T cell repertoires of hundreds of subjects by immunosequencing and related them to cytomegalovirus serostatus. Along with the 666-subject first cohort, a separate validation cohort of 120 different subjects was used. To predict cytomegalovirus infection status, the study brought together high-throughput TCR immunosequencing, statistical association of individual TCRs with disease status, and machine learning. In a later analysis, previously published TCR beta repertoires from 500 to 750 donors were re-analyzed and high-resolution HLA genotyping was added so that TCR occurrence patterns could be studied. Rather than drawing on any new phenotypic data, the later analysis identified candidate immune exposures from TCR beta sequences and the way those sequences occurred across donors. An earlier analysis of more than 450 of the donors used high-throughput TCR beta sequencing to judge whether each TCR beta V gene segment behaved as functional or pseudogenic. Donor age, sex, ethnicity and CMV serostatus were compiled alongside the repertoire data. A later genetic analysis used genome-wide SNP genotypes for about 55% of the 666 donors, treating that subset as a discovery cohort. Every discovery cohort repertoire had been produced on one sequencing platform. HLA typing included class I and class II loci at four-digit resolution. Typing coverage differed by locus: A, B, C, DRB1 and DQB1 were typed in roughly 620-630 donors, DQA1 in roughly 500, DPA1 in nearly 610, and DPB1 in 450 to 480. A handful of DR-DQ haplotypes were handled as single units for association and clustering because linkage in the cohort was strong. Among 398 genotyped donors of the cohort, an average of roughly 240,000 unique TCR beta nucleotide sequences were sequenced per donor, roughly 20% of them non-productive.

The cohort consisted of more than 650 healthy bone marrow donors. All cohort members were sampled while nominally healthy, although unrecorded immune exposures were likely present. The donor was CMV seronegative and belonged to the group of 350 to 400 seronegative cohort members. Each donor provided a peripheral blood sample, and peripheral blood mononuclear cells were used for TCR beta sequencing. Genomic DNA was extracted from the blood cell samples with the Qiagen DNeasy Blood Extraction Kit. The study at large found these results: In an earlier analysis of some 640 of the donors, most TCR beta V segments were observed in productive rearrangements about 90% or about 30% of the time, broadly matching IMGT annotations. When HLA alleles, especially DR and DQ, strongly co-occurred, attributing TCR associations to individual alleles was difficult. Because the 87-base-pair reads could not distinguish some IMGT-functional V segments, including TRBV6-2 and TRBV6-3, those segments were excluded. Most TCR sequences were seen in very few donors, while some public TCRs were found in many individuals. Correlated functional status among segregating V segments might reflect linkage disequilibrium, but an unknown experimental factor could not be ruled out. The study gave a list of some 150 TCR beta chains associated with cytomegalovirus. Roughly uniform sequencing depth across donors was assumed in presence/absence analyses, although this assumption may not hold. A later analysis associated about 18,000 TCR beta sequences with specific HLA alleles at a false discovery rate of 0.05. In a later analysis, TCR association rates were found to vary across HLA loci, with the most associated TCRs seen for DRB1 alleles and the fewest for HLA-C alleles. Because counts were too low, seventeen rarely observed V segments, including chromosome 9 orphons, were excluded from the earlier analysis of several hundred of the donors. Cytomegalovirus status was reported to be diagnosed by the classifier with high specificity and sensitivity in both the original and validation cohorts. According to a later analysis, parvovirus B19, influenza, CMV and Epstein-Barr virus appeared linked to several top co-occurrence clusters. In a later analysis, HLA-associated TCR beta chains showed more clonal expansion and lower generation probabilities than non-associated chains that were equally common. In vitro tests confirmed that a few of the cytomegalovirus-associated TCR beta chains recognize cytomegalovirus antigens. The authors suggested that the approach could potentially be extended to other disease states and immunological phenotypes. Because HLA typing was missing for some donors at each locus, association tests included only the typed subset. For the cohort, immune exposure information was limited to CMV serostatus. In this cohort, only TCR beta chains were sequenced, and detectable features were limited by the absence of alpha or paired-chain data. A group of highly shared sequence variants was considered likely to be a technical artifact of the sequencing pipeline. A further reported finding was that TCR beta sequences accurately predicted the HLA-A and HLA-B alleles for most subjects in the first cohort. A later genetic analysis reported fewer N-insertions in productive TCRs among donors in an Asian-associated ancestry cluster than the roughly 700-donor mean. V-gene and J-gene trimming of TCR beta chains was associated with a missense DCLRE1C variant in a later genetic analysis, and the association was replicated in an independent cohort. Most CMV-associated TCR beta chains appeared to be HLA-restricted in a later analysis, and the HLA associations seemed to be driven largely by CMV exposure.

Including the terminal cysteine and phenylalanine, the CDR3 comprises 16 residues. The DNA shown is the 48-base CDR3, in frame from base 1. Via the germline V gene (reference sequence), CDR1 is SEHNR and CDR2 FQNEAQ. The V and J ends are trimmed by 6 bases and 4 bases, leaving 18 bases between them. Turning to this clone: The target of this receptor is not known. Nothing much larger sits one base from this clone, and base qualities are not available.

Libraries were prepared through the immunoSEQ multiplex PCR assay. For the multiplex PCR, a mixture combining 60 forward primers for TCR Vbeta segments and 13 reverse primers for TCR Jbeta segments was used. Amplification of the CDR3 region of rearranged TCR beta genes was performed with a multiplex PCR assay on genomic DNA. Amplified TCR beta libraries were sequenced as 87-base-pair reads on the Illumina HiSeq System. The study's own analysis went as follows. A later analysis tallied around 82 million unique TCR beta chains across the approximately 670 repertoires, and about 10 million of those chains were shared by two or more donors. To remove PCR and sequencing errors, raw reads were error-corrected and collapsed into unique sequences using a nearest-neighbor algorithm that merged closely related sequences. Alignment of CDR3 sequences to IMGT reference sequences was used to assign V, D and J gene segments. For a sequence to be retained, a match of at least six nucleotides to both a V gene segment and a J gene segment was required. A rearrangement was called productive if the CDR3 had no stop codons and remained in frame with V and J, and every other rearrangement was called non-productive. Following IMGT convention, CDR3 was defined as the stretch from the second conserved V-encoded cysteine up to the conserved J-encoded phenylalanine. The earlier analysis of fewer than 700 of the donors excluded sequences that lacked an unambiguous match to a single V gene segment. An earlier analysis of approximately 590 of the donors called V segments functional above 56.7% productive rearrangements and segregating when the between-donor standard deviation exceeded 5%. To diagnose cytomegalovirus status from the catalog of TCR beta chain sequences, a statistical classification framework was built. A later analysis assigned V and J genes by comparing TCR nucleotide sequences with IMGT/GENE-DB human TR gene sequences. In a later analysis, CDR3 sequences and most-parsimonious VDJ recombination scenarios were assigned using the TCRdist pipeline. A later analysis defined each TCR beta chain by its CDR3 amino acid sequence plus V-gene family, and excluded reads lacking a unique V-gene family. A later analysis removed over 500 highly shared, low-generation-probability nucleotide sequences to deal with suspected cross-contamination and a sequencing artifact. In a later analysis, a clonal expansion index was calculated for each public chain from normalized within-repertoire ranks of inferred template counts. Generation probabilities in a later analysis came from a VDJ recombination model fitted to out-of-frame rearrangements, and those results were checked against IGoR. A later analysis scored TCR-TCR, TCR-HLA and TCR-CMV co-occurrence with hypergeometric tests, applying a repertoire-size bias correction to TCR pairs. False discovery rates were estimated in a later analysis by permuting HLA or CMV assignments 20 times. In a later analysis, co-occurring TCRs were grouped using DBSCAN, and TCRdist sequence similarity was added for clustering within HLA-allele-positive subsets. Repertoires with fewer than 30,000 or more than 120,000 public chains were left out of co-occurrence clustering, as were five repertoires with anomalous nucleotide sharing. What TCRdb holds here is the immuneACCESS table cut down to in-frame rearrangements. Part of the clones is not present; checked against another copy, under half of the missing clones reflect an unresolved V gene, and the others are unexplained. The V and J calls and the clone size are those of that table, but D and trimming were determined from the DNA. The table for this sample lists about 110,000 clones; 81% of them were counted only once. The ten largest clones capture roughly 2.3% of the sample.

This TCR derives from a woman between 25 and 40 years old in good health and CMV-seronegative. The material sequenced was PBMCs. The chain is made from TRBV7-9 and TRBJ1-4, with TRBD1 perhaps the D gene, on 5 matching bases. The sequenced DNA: TGTGCCAGCAGTTCAGGCCCCCAGGGCGTTAATGAAAAACTGTTTTTT. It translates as CASSSGPQGVNEKLFF. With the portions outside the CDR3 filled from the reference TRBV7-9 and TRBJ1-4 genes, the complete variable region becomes DTGVSQNPRHKITKRGQNVTFRCDPISEHNRLYWYRQTLGQGPEFLTYFQNEAQLEKSRLLSDRFSAERPKGSFSTLEIQRTEQGDSAMYLCASSSGPQGVNEKLFFGSGTQLSVL.